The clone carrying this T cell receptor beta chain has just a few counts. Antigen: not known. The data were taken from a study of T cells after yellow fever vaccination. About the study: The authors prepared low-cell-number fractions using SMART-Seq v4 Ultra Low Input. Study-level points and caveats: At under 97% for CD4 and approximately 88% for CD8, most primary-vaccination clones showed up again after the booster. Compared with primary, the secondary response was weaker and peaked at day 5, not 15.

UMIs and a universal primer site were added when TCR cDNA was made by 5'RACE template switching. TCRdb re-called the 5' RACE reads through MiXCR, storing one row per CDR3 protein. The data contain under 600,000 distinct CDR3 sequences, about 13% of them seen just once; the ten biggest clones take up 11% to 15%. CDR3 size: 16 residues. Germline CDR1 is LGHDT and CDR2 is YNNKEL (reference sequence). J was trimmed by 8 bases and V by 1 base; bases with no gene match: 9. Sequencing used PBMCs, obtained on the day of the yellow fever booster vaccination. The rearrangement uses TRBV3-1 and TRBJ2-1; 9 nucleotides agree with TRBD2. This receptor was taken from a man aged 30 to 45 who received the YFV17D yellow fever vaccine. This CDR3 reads CASSQAVTAGGHEQFF. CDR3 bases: TGTGCCAGCAGCCAAGCTGTTACAGCGGGAGGACATGAGCAGTTCTTC.